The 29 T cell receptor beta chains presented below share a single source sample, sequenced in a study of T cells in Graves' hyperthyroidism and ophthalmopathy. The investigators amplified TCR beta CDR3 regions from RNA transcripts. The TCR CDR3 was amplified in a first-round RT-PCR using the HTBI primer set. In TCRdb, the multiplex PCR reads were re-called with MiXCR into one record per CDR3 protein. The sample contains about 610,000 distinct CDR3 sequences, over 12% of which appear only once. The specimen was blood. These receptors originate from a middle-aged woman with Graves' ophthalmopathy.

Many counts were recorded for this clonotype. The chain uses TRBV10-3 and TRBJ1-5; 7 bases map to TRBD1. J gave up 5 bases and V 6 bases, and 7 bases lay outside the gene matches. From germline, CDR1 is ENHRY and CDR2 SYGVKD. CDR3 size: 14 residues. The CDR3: CAISANGQDQPQHF. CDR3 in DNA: TGTGCCATCAGCGCGAACGGACAGGATCAGCCCCAGCATTTT.

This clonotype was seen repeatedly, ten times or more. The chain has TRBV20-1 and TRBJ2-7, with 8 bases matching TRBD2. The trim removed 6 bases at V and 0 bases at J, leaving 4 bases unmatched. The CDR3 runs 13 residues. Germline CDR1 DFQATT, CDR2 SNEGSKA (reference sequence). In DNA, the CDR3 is TGCAGTGCCACGACTAGCGACTCCTACGAGCAGTACTTC. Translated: CSATTSDSYEQYF.

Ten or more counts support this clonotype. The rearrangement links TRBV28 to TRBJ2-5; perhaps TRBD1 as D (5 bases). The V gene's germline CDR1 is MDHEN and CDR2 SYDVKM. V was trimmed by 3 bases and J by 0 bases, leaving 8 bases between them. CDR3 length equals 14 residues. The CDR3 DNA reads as TGTGCCAGCAGTTTCCGACAGAACCAAGAGACCCAGTACTTC. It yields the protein CASSFRQNQETQYF.

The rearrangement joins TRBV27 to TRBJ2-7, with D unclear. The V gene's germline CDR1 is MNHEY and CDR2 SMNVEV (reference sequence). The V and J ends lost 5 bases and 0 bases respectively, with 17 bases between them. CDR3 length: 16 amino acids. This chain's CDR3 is CASSANNWGSSYEQYF. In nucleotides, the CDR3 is TGTGCCAGCAGTGCTAATAACTGGGGTTCCTCCTACGAGCAGTACTTC.

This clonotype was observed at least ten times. CDR3 in DNA: TGTGCCAGCAGTGAAGGGGAAGGGGTAGCTTTCTTT. As protein: CASSEGEGVAFF. The chain recombines TRBV25-1 with TRBJ1-1; D is perhaps TRBD1 (5 bases). The germline V gene encodes CDR1 MGHDK and CDR2 SYGVNS. Trimming took 2 bases from V and 10 from J, leaving 11 bases between them. This CDR3 has 12 residues.

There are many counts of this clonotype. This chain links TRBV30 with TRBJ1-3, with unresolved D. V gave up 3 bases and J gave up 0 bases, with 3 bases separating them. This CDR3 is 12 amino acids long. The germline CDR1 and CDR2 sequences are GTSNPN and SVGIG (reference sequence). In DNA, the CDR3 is TGTGCCTGGAGGGACTCTGGAAACACCATATATTTT. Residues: CAWRDSGNTIYF.

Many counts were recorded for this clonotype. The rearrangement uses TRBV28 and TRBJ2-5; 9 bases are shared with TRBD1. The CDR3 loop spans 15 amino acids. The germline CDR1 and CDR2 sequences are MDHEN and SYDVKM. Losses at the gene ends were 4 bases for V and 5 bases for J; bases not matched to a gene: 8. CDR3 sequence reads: CASSSPQGAVETQYF. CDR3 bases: TGTGCCAGCAGTTCGCCACAGGGGGCAGTTGAGACCCAGTACTTC. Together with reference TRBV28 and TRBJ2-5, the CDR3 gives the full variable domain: DVKVTQSSRYLVKRTGEKVFLECVQDMDHENMFWYRQDPGLGLRLIYFSYDVKMKEKGDIPEGYSVSREKKERFSLILESASTNQTSMYLCASSSPQGAVETQYFGPGTRLLVL.

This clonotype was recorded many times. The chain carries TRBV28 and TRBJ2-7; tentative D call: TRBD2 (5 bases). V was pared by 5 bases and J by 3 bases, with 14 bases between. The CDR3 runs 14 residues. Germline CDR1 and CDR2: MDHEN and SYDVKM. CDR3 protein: CASSTGVGLYEQYF. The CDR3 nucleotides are TGTGCCAGCAGTACCGGGGTAGGGCTCTACGAGCAGTACTTC.

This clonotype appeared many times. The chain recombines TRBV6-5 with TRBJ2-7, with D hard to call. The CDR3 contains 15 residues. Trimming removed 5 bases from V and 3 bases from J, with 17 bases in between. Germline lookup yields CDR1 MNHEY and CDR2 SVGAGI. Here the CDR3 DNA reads TGTGCCAGCAGTCCTACCCGAGACCACCTCTACGAGCAGTACTTC. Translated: CASSPTRDHLYEQYF.

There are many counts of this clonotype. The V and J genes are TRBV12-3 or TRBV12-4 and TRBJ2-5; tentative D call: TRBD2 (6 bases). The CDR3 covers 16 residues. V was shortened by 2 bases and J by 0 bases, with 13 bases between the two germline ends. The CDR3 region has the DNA TGTGCCAGCAGTTTAAGCCCGGGACTGTACCAAGAGACCCAGTACTTC. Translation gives CASSLSPGLYQETQYF.

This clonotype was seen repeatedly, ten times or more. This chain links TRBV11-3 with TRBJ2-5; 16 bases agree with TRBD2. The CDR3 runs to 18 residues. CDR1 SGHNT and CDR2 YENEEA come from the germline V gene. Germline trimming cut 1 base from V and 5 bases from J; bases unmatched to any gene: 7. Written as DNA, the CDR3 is TGTGCCAGCAGCTTAGGAGCGGGACTAGCGGGAGGGCAGGAGACCCAGTACTTC. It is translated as CASSLGAGLAGGQETQYF.

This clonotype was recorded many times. The CDR3 region is CASSWEYSDDEQFF. The CDR3 nucleotides are TGTGCCAGCAGTTGGGAGTACTCCGACGATGAGCAGTTCTTC. The chain joins TRBV6-5 to TRBJ2-1; possibly TRBD2 for D (5 bases). The V end lost 4 bases, the J end lost 8 bases, and 15 bases lay between the germline ends. CDR1 is MNHEY, CDR2 SVGAGI, per germline. The CDR3 covers 14 residues.

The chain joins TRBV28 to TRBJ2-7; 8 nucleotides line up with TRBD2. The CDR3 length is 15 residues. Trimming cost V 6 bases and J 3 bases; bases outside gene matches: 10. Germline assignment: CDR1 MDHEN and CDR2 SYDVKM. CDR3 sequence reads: CASSPNSGILYEQYF. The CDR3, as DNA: TGTGCCAGCAGCCCCAATAGCGGGATCCTCTACGAGCAGTACTTC.

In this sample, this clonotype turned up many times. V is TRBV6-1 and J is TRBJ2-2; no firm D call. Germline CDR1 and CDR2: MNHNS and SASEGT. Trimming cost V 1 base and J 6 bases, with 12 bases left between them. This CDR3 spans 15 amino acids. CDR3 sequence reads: CASSEGTLGPGELFF. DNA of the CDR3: TGTGCCAGCAGTGAAGGTACCTTAGGGCCCGGGGAGCTGTTTTTT.

As DNA, the CDR3 is TGTGCCAGCAGTTACTCTCCCACTAACTATGGCTACACCTTC. Amino acids: CASSYSPTNYGYTF. The J gene is TRBJ1-2, the V gene TRBV6-5; D remains unclear. The V gene lost 0 bases and the J gene lost 0 bases, with 5 bases spanning the gap. Per germline, CDR1 MNHEY and CDR2 SVGAGI. The CDR3 runs 14 residues.

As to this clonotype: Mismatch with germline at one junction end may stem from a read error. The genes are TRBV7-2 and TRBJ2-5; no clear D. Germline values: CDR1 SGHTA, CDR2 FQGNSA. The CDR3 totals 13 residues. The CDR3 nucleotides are TGTGCCAGCAGCCCATATCTACAAGAGGCCCAGTACTTC. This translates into CASSPYLQEAQYF. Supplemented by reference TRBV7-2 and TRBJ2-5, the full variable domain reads GAGVSQSPSNKVTEKGKDVELRCDPISGHTALYWYRQSLGQGLEFLIYFQGNSAPDKSGLPSDRFSAERTGGSVSTLTIQRTQQEDSAVYLCASSPYLQEAQYFGPGTRLLVL.

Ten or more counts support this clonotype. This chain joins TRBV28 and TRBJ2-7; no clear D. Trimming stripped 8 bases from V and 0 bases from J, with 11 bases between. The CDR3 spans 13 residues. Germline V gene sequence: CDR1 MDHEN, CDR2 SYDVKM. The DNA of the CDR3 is TGTGCCAGCGGATTCCTGGCCTCCTACGAGCAGTACTTC. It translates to CASGFLASYEQYF.

CDR3 loop: CASRAGQLRGNQPQHF. CDR3 coding DNA: TGTGCCAGCAGGGCTGGACAGCTTCGTGGCAATCAGCCCCAGCATTTT. V is TRBV12-3 or TRBV12-4 and J is TRBJ1-5; perhaps TRBD1 as D (6 bases). The CDR3 is made up of 16 amino acids. The ends were cut back, 6 bases at V and 2 bases at J, with 17 bases in the middle.

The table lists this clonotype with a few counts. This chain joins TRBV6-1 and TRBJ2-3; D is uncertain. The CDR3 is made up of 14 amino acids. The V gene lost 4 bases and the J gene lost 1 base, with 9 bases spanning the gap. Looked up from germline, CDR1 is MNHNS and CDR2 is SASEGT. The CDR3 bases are TGTGCCAGCAGTGCAGAAGTCCGCACAGATACGCAGTATTTT. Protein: CASSAEVRTDTQYF.

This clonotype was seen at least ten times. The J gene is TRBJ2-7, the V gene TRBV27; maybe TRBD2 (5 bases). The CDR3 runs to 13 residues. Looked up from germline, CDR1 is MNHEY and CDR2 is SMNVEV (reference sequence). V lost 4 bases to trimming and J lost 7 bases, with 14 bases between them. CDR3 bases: TGTGCCAGCAGTTCGAACCGGGATAGGGAGCAGTACTTC. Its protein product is CASSSNRDREQYF.

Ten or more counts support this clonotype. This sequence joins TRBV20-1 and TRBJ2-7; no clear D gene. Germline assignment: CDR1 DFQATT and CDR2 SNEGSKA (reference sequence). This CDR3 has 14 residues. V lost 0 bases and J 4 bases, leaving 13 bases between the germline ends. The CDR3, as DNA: TGCAGTGCTAGAGATTTAGATACCCCTTACGAGCAGTACTTC. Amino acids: CSARDLDTPYEQYF.

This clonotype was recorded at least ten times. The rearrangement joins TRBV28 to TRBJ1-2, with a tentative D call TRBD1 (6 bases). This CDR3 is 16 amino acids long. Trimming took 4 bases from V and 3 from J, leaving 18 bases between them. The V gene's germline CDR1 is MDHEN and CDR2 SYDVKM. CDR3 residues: CASSSISGTPDYGYTF. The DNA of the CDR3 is TGTGCCAGCAGTTCTATTTCCGGGACACCTGACTATGGCTACACCTTC.

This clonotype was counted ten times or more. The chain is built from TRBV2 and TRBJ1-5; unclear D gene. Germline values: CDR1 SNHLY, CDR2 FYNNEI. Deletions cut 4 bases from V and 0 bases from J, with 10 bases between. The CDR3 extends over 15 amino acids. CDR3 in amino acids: CASSGSGYSNQPQHF. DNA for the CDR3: TGTGCCAGCAGTGGGTCAGGTTATAGCAATCAGCCCCAGCATTTT.

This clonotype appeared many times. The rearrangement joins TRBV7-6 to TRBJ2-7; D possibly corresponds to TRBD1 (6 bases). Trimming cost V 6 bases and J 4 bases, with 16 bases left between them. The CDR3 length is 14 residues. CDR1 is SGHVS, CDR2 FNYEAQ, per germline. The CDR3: CASSAKSGEYEQYF. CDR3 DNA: TGTGCCAGCAGTGCCAAATCAGGGGAGTACGAGCAGTACTTC.

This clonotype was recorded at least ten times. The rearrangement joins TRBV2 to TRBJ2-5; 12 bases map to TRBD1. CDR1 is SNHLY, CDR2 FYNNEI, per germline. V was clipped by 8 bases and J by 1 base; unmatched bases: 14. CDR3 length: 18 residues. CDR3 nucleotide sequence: TGTGCCAGCGGATCCGGGACAGGGGGCGGACGAGGCCAAGAGACCCAGTACTTC. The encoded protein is CASGSGTGGGRGQETQYF.

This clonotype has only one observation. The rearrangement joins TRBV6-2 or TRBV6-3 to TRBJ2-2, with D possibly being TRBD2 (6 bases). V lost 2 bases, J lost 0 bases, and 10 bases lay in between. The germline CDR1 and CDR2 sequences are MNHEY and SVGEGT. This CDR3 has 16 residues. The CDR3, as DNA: TGTGCCAGCAGTTACGGGCGGGACGCGAACACCGGGGAGCTGTTTTTT. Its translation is CASSYGRDANTGELFF.

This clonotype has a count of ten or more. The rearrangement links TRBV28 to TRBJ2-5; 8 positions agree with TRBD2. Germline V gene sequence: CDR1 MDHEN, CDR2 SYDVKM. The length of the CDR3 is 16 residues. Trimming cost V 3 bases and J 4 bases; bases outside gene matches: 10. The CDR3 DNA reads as TGTGCCAGCAGTTTTCCGGCGGCAGCGGGGGCAGAGACCCAGTACTTC. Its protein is CASSFPAAAGAETQYF. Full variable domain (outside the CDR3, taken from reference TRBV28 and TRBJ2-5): DVKVTQSSRYLVKRTGEKVFLECVQDMDHENMFWYRQDPGLGLRLIYFSYDVKMKEKGDIPEGYSVSREKKERFSLILESASTNQTSMYLCASSFPAAAGAETQYFGPGTRLLVL.

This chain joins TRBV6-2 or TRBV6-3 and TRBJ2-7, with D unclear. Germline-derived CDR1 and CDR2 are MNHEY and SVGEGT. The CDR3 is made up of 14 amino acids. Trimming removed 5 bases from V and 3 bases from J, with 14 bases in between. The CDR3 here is CASSLTTEFYEQYF. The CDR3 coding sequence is TGTGCCAGCAGTCTTACTACAGAGTTCTACGAGCAGTACTTC.

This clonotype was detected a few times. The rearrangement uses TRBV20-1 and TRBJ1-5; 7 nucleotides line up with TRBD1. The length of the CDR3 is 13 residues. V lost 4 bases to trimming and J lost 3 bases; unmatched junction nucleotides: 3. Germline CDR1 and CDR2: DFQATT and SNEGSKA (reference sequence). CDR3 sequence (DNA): TGCAGTGCTACGGGACAGTACAATCAGCCCCAGCATTTT. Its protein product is CSATGQYNQPQHF.